These T cell receptor beta chains were read from a single sample in a study of T cell repertoires in cytomegalovirus infection. In TCRdb, the reads were re-called with MiXCR into one record per CDR3 protein. Found here are hundreds of thousands of distinct CDR3 sequences, roughly 35% of them singletons; the top ten hold 2.5% to 3.5%. Specimen: PBMCs. These receptors all come from a human donor in good health (CMV status not recorded). Some clones in this sample may be carry-over from other donors' samples. Both conserved end residues are part of each CDR3. A D gene is named only where the DNA matches it firmly. Clone size is not always given. Where it is, it says once, few, many or a class for expanded clones.

V: TRBV7-4; D: NA; size: NA; J: TRBJ1-2; CDR3: CAIPARYGYTF; DNA: TGTGCCATTCCGGCCCGATATGGCTACACCTTC
V: TRBV7-6; D: TRBD2; size: many; J: TRBJ2-7; CDR3: CASSLSGGKEQYF; DNA: TGTGCCAGCAGCTTATCGGGGGGAAAAGAGCAGTACTTC
V: TRBV28; D: NA; size: NA; J: TRBJ1-4; CDR3: CASSSLDGNEKLFF; DNA: TGTGCCAGCAGTTCACTGGACGGTAATGAAAAACTGTTTTTT
V: TRBV28; D: NA; size: few; J: TRBJ1-5; CDR3: CASSLLAAGAQPQHF; DNA: TGTGCCAGCAGTTTATTAGCCGCGGGGGCTCAGCCCCAGCATTTT
V: TRBV9; D: TRBD1; size: NA; J: TRBJ2-1; CDR3: CASSADRTTYNEQFF; DNA: TGTGCCAGCAGCGCGGACAGGACCACCTACAATGAGCAGTTCTTC
V: TRBV11-2; D: NA; size: few; J: TRBJ2-5; CDR3: CASSLEFDNFQETQYF; DNA: TGTGCCAGCAGCTTAGAATTCGACAACTTCCAAGAGACCCAGTACTTC
V: TRBV12-3/TRBV12-4; D: TRBD1; size: NA; J: TRBJ2-2; CDR3: CASSRDRAWGELFF; DNA: TGTGCCAGCAGCCGTGACAGGGCGTGGGGGGAGCTGTTTTTT
V: TRBV7-2; D: TRBD1; size: once; J: TRBJ1-5; CDR3: CASSFTGGINQPQHF; DNA: TGTGCCAGCAGCTTCACAGGGGGCATCAATCAGCCCCAGCATTTT
V: TRBV7-2; D: NA; size: many; J: TRBJ1-3; CDR3: CASSPSGGNTIYF; DNA: TGTGCCAGCAGCCCTTCAGGGGGAAACACCATATATTTT
V: TRBV4-1; D: NA; size: NA; J: TRBJ2-4; CDR3: CASSLDFSNIQYF; DNA: TGCGCCAGCAGCCTGGACTTTTCAAACATTCAGTACTTC
V: TRBV7-8; D: NA; size: NA; J: TRBJ2-1; CDR3: CASSLGPVSAEAPNEQFF; DNA: TGTGCCAGCAGCTTAGGTCCGGTTTCGGCGGAGGCTCCTAATGAGCAGTTCTTC
V: TRBV2; D: NA; size: NA; J: TRBJ1-2; CDR3: CASSEVGFYGYTF; DNA: TGTGCCAGCAGTGAAGTAGGATTTTATGGCTACACCTTC
V: TRBV20-1; D: TRBD2; size: NA; J: TRBJ2-3; CDR3: CSARPGLAASTDTQYF; DNA: TGCAGTGCTAGACCGGGACTAGCTGCTAGCACAGATACGCAGTATTTT
V: TRBV5-1; D: NA; size: NA; J: TRBJ2-2; CDR3: CASSLVGSGLGGTGELFF; DNA: TGCGCCAGCAGCTTGGTAGGGTCCGGTCTTGGGGGAACCGGGGAGCTGTTTTTT
V: TRBV28; D: NA; size: few; J: TRBJ2-4; CDR3: CASSSAGSVGIQYF; DNA: TGTGCCAGCAGTTCGGCGGGGTCGGTCGGCATTCAGTACTTC
V: TRBV19; D: NA; size: few; J: TRBJ2-3; CDR3: CASSMGLIADTQYF; DNA: TGTGCCAGTAGTATGGGTCTCATCGCAGATACGCAGTATTTT
V: TRBV7-2; D: NA; size: many; J: TRBJ2-2; CDR3: CASSNRDTTTGELFF; DNA: TGTGCCAGCAGCAACCGGGACACCACCACCGGGGAGCTGTTTTTT
V: TRBV28; D: NA; size: many; J: TRBJ2-5; CDR3: CASRGREQIAGTQYF; DNA: TGTGCCAGCAGGGGCCGGGAGCAGATCGCCGGGACCCAGTACTTC
V: TRBV20-1; D: NA; size: few; J: TRBJ2-1; CDR3: CSARLLATEQFF; DNA: TGCAGTGCTAGACTCCTGGCTACTGAGCAGTTCTTC
V: TRBV18; D: TRBD1; size: few; J: TRBJ2-3; CDR3: CASSHPGQVTDTQYF; DNA: TGTGCCAGCTCACACCCGGGACAGGTAACAGATACGCAGTATTTT
V: TRBV7-8; D: NA; size: NA; J: TRBJ1-5; CDR3: CDSSYIQVVNQPQHF; DNA: TGTGACAGCAGCTACATCCAGGTGGTCAATCAGCCCCAGCATTTT
V: TRBV27; D: NA; size: NA; J: TRBJ2-7; CDR3: CASRPSRSSYEQYF; DNA: TGTGCCAGCAGACCCTCCCGGAGCTCCTACGAGCAGTACTTC
V: TRBV4-1; D: TRBD1; size: NA; J: TRBJ1-5; CDR3: CASSLQWTGPVRNPPQHF; DNA: TGCGCCAGCAGTCTCCAATGGACAGGGCCGGTACGCAATCCGCCCCAGCATTTT
V: TRBV28; D: NA; size: few; J: TRBJ2-6; CDR3: CASSPGRIGLSGANVLTF; DNA: TGTGCCAGCAGCCCCGGACGGATAGGATTATCTGGGGCCAACGTCCTGACTTTC
V: TRBV18; D: TRBD1; size: NA; J: TRBJ1-1; CDR3: CASSPQRTGTNTEAFF; DNA: TGTGCCAGCTCACCACAACGGACAGGAACGAACACTGAAGCTTTCTTT
V: TRBV20-1; D: NA; size: few; J: TRBJ2-1; CDR3: CSAPDGAVSSYNEQFF; DNA: TGCAGTGCTCCGGACGGGGCCGTATCGTCTTACAATGAGCAGTTCTTC
V: TRBV7-8; D: TRBD2; size: many; J: TRBJ2-5; CDR3: CASTASGRQETQYF; DNA: TGTGCCAGCACAGCTAGCGGTCGGCAAGAGACCCAGTACTTC
V: TRBV19; D: TRBD1; size: NA; J: TRBJ1-5; CDR3: CASSVGTDQSQPQHF; DNA: TGTGCCAGTAGTGTCGGGACAGACCAATCTCAGCCCCAGCATTTT
V: TRBV14; D: NA; size: NA; J: TRBJ2-3; CDR3: CASSHRGGMADTQYF; DNA: TGTGCCAGCAGCCATCGCGGAGGGATGGCAGATACGCAGTATTTT
V: TRBV29-1; D: NA; size: NA; J: TRBJ2-1; CDR3: CSVAKRRYNEQFF; DNA: TGCAGCGTTGCGAAGCGGCGCTACAATGAGCAGTTCTTC
V: TRBV15; D: NA; size: NA; J: TRBJ1-4; CDR3: CATSARPQAREKLFF; DNA: TGTGCCACCAGCGCAAGACCTCAGGCACGCGAAAAACTGTTTTTT
V: TRBV7-9; D: TRBD1; size: few; J: TRBJ2-3; CDR3: CASASGRDRGADTQYF; DNA: TGTGCCAGCGCAAGCGGCCGGGACAGGGGCGCAGATACGCAGTATTTT
V: TRBV7-9; D: TRBD2; size: NA; J: TRBJ2-7; CDR3: CASSLEGGASGTYEQYF; DNA: TGTGCCAGCAGCTTAGAGGGTGGGGCTAGCGGTACCTACGAGCAGTACTTC
V: TRBV28; D: NA; size: few; J: TRBJ1-1; CDR3: CASTPLSGWTEAFF; DNA: TGTGCCAGCACCCCACTCTCGGGGTGGACTGAAGCTTTCTTT
V: TRBV28; D: NA; size: NA; J: TRBJ2-7; CDR3: CASSPPRRGEQYF; DNA: TGTGCCAGCAGTCCCCCTCGAAGGGGCGAGCAGTACTTC
V: TRBV10-3; D: NA; size: few; J: TRBJ2-3; CDR3: CAISAAGSDTQYF; DNA: TGTGCCATCAGTGCAGCGGGCTCAGATACGCAGTATTTT
V: TRBV27; D: TRBD2; size: NA; J: TRBJ2-1; CDR3: CASSLTSGSFEQFF; DNA: TGTGCCAGCAGTTTGACTAGCGGGAGCTTTGAGCAGTTCTTC
V: TRBV4-1; D: NA; size: NA; J: TRBJ1-4; CDR3: CASSPAGAGNEKLFF; DNA: TGCGCCAGCAGCCCCGCAGGTGCGGGGAATGAAAAACTGTTTTTT
V: TRBV6-1; D: TRBD1; size: once; J: TRBJ2-1; CDR3: CASSASWGQGDSYNEQFF; DNA: TGTGCCAGCAGTGCCTCATGGGGACAGGGGGACTCCTACAATGAGCAGTTCTTC
V: TRBV5-4; D: TRBD2; size: few; J: TRBJ2-5; CDR3: CASSPTGLAGNQETQYF; DNA: TGTGCCAGCAGCCCAACCGGACTAGCGGGGAACCAAGAGACCCAGTACTTC
V: TRBV6-2/TRBV6-3; D: NA; size: NA; J: TRBJ2-1; CDR3: CASRFRDTYNEQFF; DNA: TGTGCCAGCAGGTTCCGGGACACCTACAATGAGCAGTTCTTC
V: TRBV28; D: NA; size: NA; J: TRBJ1-2; CDR3: CAINPRPGHYGYTF; DNA: TGTGCCATCAACCCCCGACCGGGCCACTATGGCTACACCTTC
V: TRBV6-1; D: NA; size: NA; J: TRBJ2-7; CDR3: CAAGLPYEQYF; DNA: TGTGCCGCCGGACTCCCCTACGAGCAGTACTTC
V: TRBV28; D: NA; size: NA; J: TRBJ1-4; CDR3: CASSTSDLGLTNEKLFF; DNA: TGTGCCAGCAGTACCTCCGATTTAGGGCTCACTAATGAAAAACTGTTTTTT